The following is a TCR beta chain sequence with its context. Its antigen is still unknown. The data were taken from a study of radiation and T cells in renal cell carcinoma. Study-wide results and limits: Top tumor clonotypes rose in blood 2 weeks post-radiation, then contracted.

Sequenced by immunoSEQ multiplex PCR; TCRdb stores in-frame clones only, minus some. The table lists around 100,000 clones, approximately 82% of them singletons. This CDR3 has 17 residues. V lost 6 bases and J lost 2; bases outside the gene matches: 13. Germline loops: CDR1 SGHNT, CDR2 YENEEA. The time point here: blood 4 weeks post-SBRT, at nephrectomy. Sample treatment: 15 Gy SBRT to primary tumor, nephrectomy 4 weeks later. Nephrectomy followed 15 Gy stereotactic body radiation by 4 weeks. The patient's renal cell carcinoma had clear cell pathology. Sequencing was performed on blood, taken from a patient whose treatment included radiotherapy and nephrectomy. The chain combines TRBV11-3 with TRBJ2-7, with 10 bases that match TRBD1. This receptor was obtained from a man aged 60 to 75 with renal cell carcinoma. The CDR3 DNA reads as TGTGCCAGCAGTACTCGCCCGGGACAGGGGACACCCTACGAGCAGTACTTC. This encodes CASSTRPGQGTPYEQYF.